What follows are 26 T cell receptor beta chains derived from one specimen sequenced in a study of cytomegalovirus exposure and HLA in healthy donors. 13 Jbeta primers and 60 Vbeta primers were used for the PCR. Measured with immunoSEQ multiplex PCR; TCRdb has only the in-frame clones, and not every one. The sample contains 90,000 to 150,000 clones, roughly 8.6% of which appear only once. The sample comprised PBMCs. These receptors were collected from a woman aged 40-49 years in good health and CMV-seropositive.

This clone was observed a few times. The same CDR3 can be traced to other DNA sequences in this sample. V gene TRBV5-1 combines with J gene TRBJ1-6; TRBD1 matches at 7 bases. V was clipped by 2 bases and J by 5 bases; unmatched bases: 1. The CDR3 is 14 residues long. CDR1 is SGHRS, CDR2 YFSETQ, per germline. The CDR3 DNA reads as TGCGCCAGCAGCTTAGGACAGGATAATTCACCCCTCCACTTT. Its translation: CASSLGQDNSPLHF.

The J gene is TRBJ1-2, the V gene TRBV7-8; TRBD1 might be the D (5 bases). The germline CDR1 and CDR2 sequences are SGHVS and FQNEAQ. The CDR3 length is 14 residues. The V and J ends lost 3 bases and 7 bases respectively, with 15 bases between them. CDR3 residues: CASSLGVREAGYTF. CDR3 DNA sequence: TGTGCCAGCAGCTTGGGGGTTAGGGAGGCTGGCTACACCTTC.

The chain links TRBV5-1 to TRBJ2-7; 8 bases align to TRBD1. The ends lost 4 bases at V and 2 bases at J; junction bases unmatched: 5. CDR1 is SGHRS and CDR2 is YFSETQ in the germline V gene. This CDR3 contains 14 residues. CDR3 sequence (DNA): TGCGCCAGCAGCCTCCGGACAGGGCCCTACGAGCAGTACTTC. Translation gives CASSLRTGPYEQYF.

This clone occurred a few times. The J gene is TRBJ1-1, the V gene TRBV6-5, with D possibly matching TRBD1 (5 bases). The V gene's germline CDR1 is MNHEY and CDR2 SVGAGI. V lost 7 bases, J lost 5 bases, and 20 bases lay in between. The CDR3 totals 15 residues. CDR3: CASTDTEGISTEAFF. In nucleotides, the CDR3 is TGTGCCAGCACGGACACCGAAGGGATATCGACTGAAGCTTTCTTT.

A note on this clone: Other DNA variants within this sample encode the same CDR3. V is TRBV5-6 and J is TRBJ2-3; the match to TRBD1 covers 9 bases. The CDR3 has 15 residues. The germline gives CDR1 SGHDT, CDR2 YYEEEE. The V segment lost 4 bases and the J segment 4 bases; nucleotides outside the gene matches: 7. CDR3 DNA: TGTGCCAGCAGCCCCGGGACAGGGCCCCCAGATACGCAGTATTTT. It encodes CASSPGTGPPDTQYF.

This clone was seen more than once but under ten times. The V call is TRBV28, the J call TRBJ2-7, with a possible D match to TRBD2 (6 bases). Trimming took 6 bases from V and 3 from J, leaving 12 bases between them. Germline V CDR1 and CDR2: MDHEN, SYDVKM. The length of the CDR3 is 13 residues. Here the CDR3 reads CASSLGGVYEQYF. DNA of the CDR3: TGTGCCAGCAGCCTAGGAGGGGTCTACGAGCAGTACTTC.

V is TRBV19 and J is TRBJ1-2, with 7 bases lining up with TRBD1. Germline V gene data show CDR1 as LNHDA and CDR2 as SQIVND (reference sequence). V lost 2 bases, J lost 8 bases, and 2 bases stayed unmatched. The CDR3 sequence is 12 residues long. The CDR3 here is CASSIRDSGYTF. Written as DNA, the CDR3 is TGTGCCAGTAGTATAAGGGACAGCGGCTACACCTTC. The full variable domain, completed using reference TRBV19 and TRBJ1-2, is DGGITQSPKYLFRKEGQNVTLSCEQNLNHDAMYWYRQDPGQGLRLIYYSQIVNDFQKGDIAEGYSVSREKKESFPLTVTSAQKNPTAFYLCASSIRDSGYTFGSGTRLTVV.

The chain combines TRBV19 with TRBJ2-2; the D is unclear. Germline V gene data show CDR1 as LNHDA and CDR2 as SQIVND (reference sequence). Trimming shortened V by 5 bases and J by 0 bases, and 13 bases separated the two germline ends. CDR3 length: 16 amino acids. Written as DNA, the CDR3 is TGTGCCAGTAGTCGAACTGCAACCACGAACACCGGGGAGCTGTTTTTT. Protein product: CASSRTATTNTGELFF. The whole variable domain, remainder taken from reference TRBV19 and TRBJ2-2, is DGGITQSPKYLFRKEGQNVTLSCEQNLNHDAMYWYRQDPGQGLRLIYYSQIVNDFQKGDIAEGYSVSREKKESFPLTVTSAQKNPTAFYLCASSRTATTNTGELFFGEGSRLTVL.

CDR3 region: CASSPSGGEKLFF. The DNA for the CDR3 is TGTGCCAGCTCACCCTCGGGAGGTGAAAAACTGTTTTTT. The genes are TRBV18 and TRBJ1-4; no clear D. The germline CDR1 and CDR2 sequences are KGHSH and LQKENI. The V end was cut by 3 bases, the J end by 7 bases, with 9 bases between. This CDR3 is built from 13 residues.

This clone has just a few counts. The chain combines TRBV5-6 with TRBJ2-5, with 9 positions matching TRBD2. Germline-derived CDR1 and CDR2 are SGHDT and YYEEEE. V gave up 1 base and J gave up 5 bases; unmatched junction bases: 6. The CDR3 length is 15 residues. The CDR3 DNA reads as TGTGCCAGCAGCTTGCGGGCGGGGGGGTTCGAGACCCAGTACTTC. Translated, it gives CASSLRAGGFETQYF.

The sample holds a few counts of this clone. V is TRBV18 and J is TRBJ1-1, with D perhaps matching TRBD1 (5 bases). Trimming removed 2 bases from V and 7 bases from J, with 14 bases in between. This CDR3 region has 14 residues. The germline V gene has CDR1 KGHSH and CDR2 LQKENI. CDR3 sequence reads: CASSPTGRNGEAFF. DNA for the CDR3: TGTGCCAGCTCACCAACAGGCCGGAACGGTGAAGCTTTCTTT.

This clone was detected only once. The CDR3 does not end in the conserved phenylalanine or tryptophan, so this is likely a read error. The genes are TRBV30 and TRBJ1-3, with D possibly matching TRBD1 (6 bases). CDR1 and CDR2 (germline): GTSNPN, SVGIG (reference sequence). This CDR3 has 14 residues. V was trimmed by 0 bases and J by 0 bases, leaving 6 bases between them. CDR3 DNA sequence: TGTGCCTGGAGTGTAGGGGGCTCTGGAAACACCATATATTTG. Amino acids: CAWSVGGSGNTIYL.

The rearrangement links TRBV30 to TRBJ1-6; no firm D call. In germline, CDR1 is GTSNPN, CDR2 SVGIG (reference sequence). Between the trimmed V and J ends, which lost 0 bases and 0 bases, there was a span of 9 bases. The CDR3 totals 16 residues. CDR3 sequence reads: CAWSVMVSSYNSPLHF. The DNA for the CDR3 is TGTGCCTGGAGTGTTATGGTGAGCTCCTATAATTCACCCCTCCACTTT.

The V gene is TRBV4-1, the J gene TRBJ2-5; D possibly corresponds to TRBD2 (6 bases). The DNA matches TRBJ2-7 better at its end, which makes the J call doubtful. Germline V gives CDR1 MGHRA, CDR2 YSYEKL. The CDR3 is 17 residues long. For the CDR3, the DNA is TGCGCCAGCAGCCAAAACTCCCTCGGGACGGAGGGCCACGAGCAGTACTTC. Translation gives CASSQNSLGTEGHEQYF.

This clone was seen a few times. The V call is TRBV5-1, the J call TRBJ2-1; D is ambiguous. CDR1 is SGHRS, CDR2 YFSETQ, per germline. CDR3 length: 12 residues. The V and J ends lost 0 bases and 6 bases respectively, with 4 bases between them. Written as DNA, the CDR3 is TGCGCCAGCAGCTTGGACGGCAATGAGCAGTTCTTC. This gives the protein CASSLDGNEQFF. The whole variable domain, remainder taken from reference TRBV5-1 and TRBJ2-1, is KAGVTQTPRYLIKTRGQQVTLSCSPISGHRSVSWYQQTPGQGLQFLFEYFSETQRNKGNFPGRFSGRQFSNSRSEMNVSTLELGDSALYLCASSLDGNEQFFGPGTRLTVL.

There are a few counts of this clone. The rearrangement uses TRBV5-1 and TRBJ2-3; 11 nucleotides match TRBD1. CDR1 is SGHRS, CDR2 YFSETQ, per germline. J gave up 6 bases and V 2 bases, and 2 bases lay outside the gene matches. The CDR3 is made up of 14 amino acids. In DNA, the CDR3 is TGCGCCAGCAGCTTCGGGACAGGGGGGGATACGCAGTATTTT. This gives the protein CASSFGTGGDTQYF.

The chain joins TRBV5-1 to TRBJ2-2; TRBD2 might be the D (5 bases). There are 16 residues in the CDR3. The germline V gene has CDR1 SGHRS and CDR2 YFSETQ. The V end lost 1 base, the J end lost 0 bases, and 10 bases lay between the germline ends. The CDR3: CASSLIGVANTGELFF. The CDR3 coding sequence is TGCGCCAGCAGCTTGATCGGGGTGGCGAACACCGGGGAGCTGTTTTTT.

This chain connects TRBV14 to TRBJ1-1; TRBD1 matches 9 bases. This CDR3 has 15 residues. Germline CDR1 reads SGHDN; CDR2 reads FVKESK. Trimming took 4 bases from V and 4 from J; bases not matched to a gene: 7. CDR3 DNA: TGTGCCAGCAGCCGGACAGGGGCTCGGGGCACTGAAGCTTTCTTT. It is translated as CASSRTGARGTEAFF.

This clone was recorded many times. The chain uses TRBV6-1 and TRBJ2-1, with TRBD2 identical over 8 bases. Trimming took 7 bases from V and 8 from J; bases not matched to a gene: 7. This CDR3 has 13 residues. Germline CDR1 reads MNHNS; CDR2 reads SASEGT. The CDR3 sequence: CASTRGGIYEQFF. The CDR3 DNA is TGTGCCAGCACACGGGGGGGTATCTATGAGCAGTTCTTC.

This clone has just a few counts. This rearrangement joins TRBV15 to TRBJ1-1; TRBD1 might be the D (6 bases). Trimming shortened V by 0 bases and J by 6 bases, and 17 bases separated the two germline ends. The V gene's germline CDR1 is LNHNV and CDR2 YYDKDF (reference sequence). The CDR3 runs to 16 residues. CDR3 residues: CATSRDLAGVAPEAFF. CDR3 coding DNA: TGTGCCACCAGCAGAGATCTAGCAGGGGTCGCCCCTGAAGCTTTCTTT.

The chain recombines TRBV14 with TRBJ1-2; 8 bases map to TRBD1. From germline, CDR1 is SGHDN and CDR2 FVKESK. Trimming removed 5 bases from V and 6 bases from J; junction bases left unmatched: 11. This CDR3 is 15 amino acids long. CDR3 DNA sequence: TGTGCCAGCAGCGCAACTTTACAGGGGGGAGATGGCTACACCTTC. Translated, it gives CASSATLQGGDGYTF. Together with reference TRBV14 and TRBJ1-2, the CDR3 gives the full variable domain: EAGVTQFPSHSVIEKGQTVTLRCDPISGHDNLYWYRRVMGKEIKFLLHFVKESKQDESGMPNNRFLAERTGGTYSTLKVQPAELEDSGVYFCASSATLQGGDGYTFGSGTRLTVV.

CDR3 sequence (DNA): TGTGCCAGCAGCTTAGAAGGAGGGGCAACTTACTCTTTCTACGAGCAGTACTTC. It encodes CASSLEGGATYSFYEQYF. V is TRBV11-2 and J is TRBJ2-7, with D possibly TRBD2 on 6 matching bases. CDR3 length: 18 residues. The germline V and J ends were trimmed by 0 bases and 3 bases, with 21 bases remaining between them. Germline assignment: CDR1 SGHAT and CDR2 FQNNGV.

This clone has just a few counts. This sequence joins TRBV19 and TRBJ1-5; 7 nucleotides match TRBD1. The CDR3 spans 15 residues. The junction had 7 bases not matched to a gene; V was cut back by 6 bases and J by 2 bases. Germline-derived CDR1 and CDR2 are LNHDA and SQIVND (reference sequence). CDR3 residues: CASSPDRVGNQPQHF. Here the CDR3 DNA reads TGTGCCAGTAGCCCTGACAGGGTTGGCAATCAGCCCCAGCATTTT.

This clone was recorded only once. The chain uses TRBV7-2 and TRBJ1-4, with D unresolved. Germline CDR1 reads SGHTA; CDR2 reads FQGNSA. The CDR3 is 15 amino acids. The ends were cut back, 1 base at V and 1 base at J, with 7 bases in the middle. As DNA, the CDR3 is TGTGCCAGCAGCTTAGTCCCGGGAACTAATGAAAAACTGTTTTTT. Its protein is CASSLVPGTNEKLFF. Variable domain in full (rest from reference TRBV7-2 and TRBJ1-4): GAGVSQSPSNKVTEKGKDVELRCDPISGHTALYWYRQSLGQGLEFLIYFQGNSAPDKSGLPSDRFSAERTGGSVSTLTIQRTQQEDSAVYLCASSLVPGTNEKLFFGSGTQLSVL.

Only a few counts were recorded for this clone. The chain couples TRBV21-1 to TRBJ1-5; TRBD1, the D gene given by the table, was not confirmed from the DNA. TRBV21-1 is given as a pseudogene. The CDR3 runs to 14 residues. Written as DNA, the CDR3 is TGTGCCAGCACTAGGGGCGTCCCCCTTCAGCCCCAGCATTTT. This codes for CASTRGVPLQPQHF.

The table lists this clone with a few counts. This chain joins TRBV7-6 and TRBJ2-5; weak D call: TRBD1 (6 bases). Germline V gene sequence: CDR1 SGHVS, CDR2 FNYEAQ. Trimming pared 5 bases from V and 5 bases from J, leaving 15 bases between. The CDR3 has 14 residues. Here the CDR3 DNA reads TGTGCCAGCAGCGAACGGGACACCCTGGAGACCCAGTACTTC. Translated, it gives CASSERDTLETQYF.